Presented here are 30 T cell receptor beta chains from one specimen sequenced in a study of monozygotic twins with inflammatory bowel disease. TCRdb reanalyzed the 5' RACE reads, giving one entry per CDR3 protein sequence and no DNA. The sample spans around 220,000 distinct CDR3 sequences; the ten largest clones claim around 7.6%. Sequences were obtained from blood. Receptor source: a human donor with ulcerative colitis or Crohn's disease, or a healthy co-twin of an affected twin (not recorded which).

The chain uses TRBV6-5 and TRBJ1-2; the D gene TCRdb calls, TRBD1, cannot be checked with no DNA. The V gene's germline CDR1 is MNHEY and CDR2 SVGAGI. The CDR3 extends over 16 amino acids. CDR3 sequence: CASSYPQGELSYGYTF.

CDR3 residues: CASSRAAYQGYNEQFF. The V call is TRBV5-1, the J call TRBJ2-1. Germline assignment: CDR1 SGHRS and CDR2 YFSETQ. This CDR3 is 16 amino acids long.

The chain recombines TRBV5-6 with TRBJ1-2; TCRdb proposes TRBD1, but this gene call is untestable without DNA. The germline V gene has CDR1 SGHDT and CDR2 YYEEEE. The CDR3 extends over 15 amino acids. The CDR3 loop reads CASRPPGQPFYGYTF.

This chain connects TRBV7-2 to TRBJ1-6; TCRdb's D call of TRBD1 is untestable without DNA. Germline lookup yields CDR1 SGHTA and CDR2 FQGNSA. The CDR3 loop spans 15 amino acids. The chain's CDR3 is CASSLLDSPNSPLHF.

The chain joins TRBV3-1 to TRBJ1-2. The CDR3 sequence is 15 residues long. Per germline, CDR1 LGHDT and CDR2 YNNKEL (reference sequence). CDR3 region: CASSQPDKNFYGYTF.

The CDR3 loop is CASSQDASTAGNTIYF. This chain joins TRBV4-3 and TRBJ1-3. The germline CDR1 and CDR2 sequences are LGHNA and YSLEER. The CDR3 contains 16 residues.

The rearrangement uses TRBV5-1 and TRBJ1-1; the D gene TCRdb calls, TRBD1, cannot be checked with no DNA. Germline V gene lookup returns CDR1 SGHRS and CDR2 YFSETQ. This CDR3 is 13 amino acids long. CDR3 residues: CASSLGQQTEAFF. The whole variable domain, remainder taken from reference TRBV5-1 and TRBJ1-1, is KAGVTQTPRYLIKTRGQQVTLSCSPISGHRSVSWYQQTPGQGLQFLFEYFSETQRNKGNFPGRFSGRQFSNSRSEMNVSTLELGDSALYLCASSLGQQTEAFFGQGTRLTVV.

The CDR3: CASSLLRPSPGELFF. V is TRBV10-2 and J is TRBJ2-2. This CDR3 has 15 amino acids. CDR1 and CDR2 (germline): WSHSY, SAAADI.

The V gene is TRBV7-8, the J gene TRBJ1-5. This CDR3 comprises 15 residues. Germline CDR1 is SGHVS and CDR2 is FQNEAQ. The chain's CDR3 is CASSLAPYGGQPQHF.

The chain couples TRBV20-1 to TRBJ2-7; TCRdb designates TRBD1, a call that cannot be tested without DNA. The CDR3 contains 16 residues. Germline assignment: CDR1 DFQATT and CDR2 SNEGSKA (reference sequence). The CDR3 sequence is CSARGDASTGGYEQYF.

The J gene is TRBJ2-1, the V gene TRBV4-1. This CDR3 is 14 amino acids long. From germline, CDR1 is MGHRA and CDR2 YSYEKL. CDR3 in amino acids: CASSQGLAYNEQFF.

The V call is TRBV28, the J call TRBJ1-4. The germline gives CDR1 MDHEN, CDR2 SYDVKM. This CDR3 has 14 amino acids. CDR3 region: CASSHAWANEKLFF. Drawing the rest from reference TRBV28 and TRBJ1-4, the complete variable domain is DVKVTQSSRYLVKRTGEKVFLECVQDMDHENMFWYRQDPGLGLRLIYFSYDVKMKEKGDIPEGYSVSREKKERFSLILESASTNQTSMYLCASSHAWANEKLFFGSGTQLSVL.

V and J are TRBV30 and TRBJ2-2. The length of the CDR3 is 12 residues. CDR1 and CDR2 (germline): GTSNPN, SVGIG (reference sequence). The CDR3 is CAWRENTGELFF.

The chain uses TRBV7-2 and TRBJ1-4; TCRdb reports TRBD1, a call that lacks DNA to check it against. Per the germline V gene, CDR1 is SGHTA and CDR2 is FQGNSA. This CDR3 is built from 13 residues. The CDR3 region is CASRQGNNEKLFF.

The rearrangement uses TRBV15 and TRBJ1-1. The CDR3 is made up of 12 amino acids. CDR1 and CDR2 from the germline V gene are LNHNV and YYDKDF (reference sequence). CDR3: CATSRRYTEAFF.

The rearrangement links TRBV19 to TRBJ1-2; TCRdb outputs TRBD1, but without DNA this stays unchecked. Germline assignment: CDR1 LNHDA and CDR2 SQIVND (reference sequence). This CDR3 is 14 amino acids long. The CDR3 sequence is CAALGPGRDYGYTF. The entire variable domain, with the rest obtained from reference TRBV19 and TRBJ1-2, is as follows: DGGITQSPKYLFRKEGQNVTLSCEQNLNHDAMYWYRQDPGQGLRLIYYSQIVNDFQKGDIAEGYSVSREKKESFPLTVTSAQKNPTAFYLCAALGPGRDYGYTFGSGTRLTVV.

V gene TRBV20-1 combines with J gene TRBJ2-4; TCRdb names TRBD2, which stays unverified in the absence of DNA. CDR3 length: 15 residues. Per the germline V gene, CDR1 is DFQATT and CDR2 is SNEGSKA (reference sequence). The CDR3 spells CSARDGRGGENIQYF.

The rearrangement joins TRBV12-3 or TRBV12-4 to TRBJ1-5; TCRdb gives TRBD1 as the D gene, but with no DNA this cannot be confirmed. This CDR3 has 15 amino acids. The CDR3: CASSLQDRAGQPQHF.

V gene TRBV5-6 combines with J gene TRBJ2-7; TCRdb's D call of TRBD2 is untestable without DNA. The CDR3 has 15 amino acids. CDR1 and CDR2 from the germline V gene are SGHDT and YYEEEE. CDR3 amino acids: CASSTTSGRPYEQYF.

The CDR3 spells CASSPGQTSSYEQYF. The rearrangement links TRBV5-1 to TRBJ2-7; TCRdb's D call, TRBD1, is unchecked because there is no DNA. The CDR3 loop spans 15 amino acids. CDR1 and CDR2 (germline): SGHRS, YFSETQ.

The CDR3 reads CASSHWDRPYEQYF. The chain recombines TRBV7-9 with TRBJ2-7; TCRdb's D gene call, TRBD1, goes unchecked for lack of DNA. Looked up from germline, CDR1 is SEHNR and CDR2 is FQNEAQ (reference sequence). CDR3 length: 14 amino acids.

The gene calls are TRBV18 and TRBJ1-1. The CDR3 has 14 residues. CDR1 is KGHSH, CDR2 LQKENI, per germline. The CDR3 loop reads CASSPGWGDTEAFF.

V gene TRBV6-5 combines with J gene TRBJ1-3. This CDR3 spans 14 amino acids. Germline CDR1 is MNHEY and CDR2 is SVGAGI. CDR3 residues: CASRLTRTGNTIYF.

The gene calls are TRBV27 and TRBJ2-4; TCRdb names TRBD2, which stays unverified in the absence of DNA. From germline, CDR1 is MNHEY and CDR2 SMNVEV (reference sequence). This CDR3 spans 15 amino acids. The CDR3 sequence: CASSLSVGDGNIQYF.

The chain recombines TRBV24-1 with TRBJ2-5; checking the TCRdb D call of TRBD1 is not possible without DNA. The germline V gene has CDR1 KGHDR and CDR2 SFDVKD. This CDR3 has 17 residues. The CDR3 loop reads CATSEEIRDTYQETQYF.

The chain recombines TRBV30 with TRBJ1-1. The CDR3 extends over 13 amino acids. Germline V CDR1 and CDR2: GTSNPN, SVGIG (reference sequence). The CDR3 here is CAWTLDVNTEAFF.

This chain uses TRBV3-1 with TRBJ2-5. Germline lookup yields CDR1 LGHDT and CDR2 YNNKEL (reference sequence). The CDR3 is made up of 13 amino acids. The CDR3 is CASSQDIGETQYF.

V gene TRBV4-1 combines with J gene TRBJ2-1. CDR1 is MGHRA and CDR2 is YSYEKL in the germline V gene. The CDR3 totals 18 residues. Here the CDR3 reads CASSQDEVGGVAYNEQFF.

The chain is built from TRBV7-6 and TRBJ2-1; TCRdb's assignment of TRBD2 cannot be checked, as there is no DNA. The CDR3 has 17 residues. The germline V gene encodes CDR1 SGHVS and CDR2 FNYEAQ. CDR3 residues: CASSPGLAGGSYNEQFF.

CDR3 amino acids: CASSFWEETQYF. The V gene is TRBV12-3 or TRBV12-4, the J gene TRBJ2-5; TCRdb returns TRBD2, unconfirmable since there is no DNA. The CDR3 covers 12 residues.